These 29 T cell receptor beta chains were sequenced from one sample in a study of T cell responses to AZD1222 COVID-19 vaccine. Clones were sequenced by immunoSEQ multiplex PCR, and TCRdb holds only the in-frame ones, with some missing. The table records approximately 96,000 clones, about 82% of them present only once. The sample was peripheral blood, taken 28 days after the second AZD1222 dose. These receptor sequences come from an adult who received the AZD1222 COVID-19 vaccine.

This clone was recorded a few times. V usage is TRBV6-2 or TRBV6-3 and J usage is TRBJ2-5; TRBD1 agrees at 7 bases. The V gene's germline CDR1 is MNHEY and CDR2 SVGEGT. The CDR3 sequence is 16 residues long. The V and J ends lost 2 bases and 5 bases, in that order; junction bases with no gene match: 11. Here the CDR3 reads CASSYGGQRLSETQYF. The CDR3 DNA reads TGTGCCAGCAGTTACGGGGGACAGAGGCTGTCGGAGACCCAGTACTTC.

This clone was counted a few times. V and J are TRBV24-1 and TRBJ1-5; D perhaps matches TRBD1 (5 bases). V dropped 5 bases and J dropped 5 bases, with 15 bases sitting between them. Germline values: CDR1 KGHDR, CDR2 SFDVKD. CDR3 length: 15 amino acids. Here the CDR3 DNA reads TGTGCCACCAGTGCCACGGGACTCAGCCATCAGCCCCAGCATTTT. Translating it yields CATSATGLSHQPQHF.

This chain links TRBV9 with TRBJ2-3, with a weak D call TRBD1 (6 bases). Trimming removed 4 bases from V and 6 bases from J, with 9 bases in between. The germline V gene has CDR1 SGDLS and CDR2 YYNGEE. The CDR3 spans 12 residues. The CDR3 DNA is TGTGCCAGCAGCCCGAGGGGGGATACGCAGTATTTT. This translates into CASSPRGDTQYF. The full variable domain, rest sourced from reference TRBV9 and TRBJ2-3, is DSGVTQTPKHLITATGQRVTLRCSPRSGDLSVYWYQQSLDQGLQFLIQYYNGEERAKGNILERFSAQQFPDLHSELNLSSLELGDSALYFCASSPRGDTQYFGPGTRLTVL.

V usage is TRBV10-3 and J usage is TRBJ2-1; 8 nucleotides line up with TRBD1. This CDR3 contains 12 residues. The V gene's germline CDR1 is ENHRY and CDR2 SYGVKD. V was pared by 10 bases and J by 10 bases, with 9 bases of the junction left unmatched. CDR3 in DNA: TGTGCCACCCTCCCCGGGGACAGGGAGCAGTTCTTC. It translates to CATLPGDREQFF.

This clone was found once. The V call is TRBV5-4, the J call TRBJ2-3; 9 nucleotides line up with TRBD2. From germline, CDR1 is SGHNT and CDR2 YYREEE (reference sequence). This CDR3 is 14 amino acids long. The V segment lost 3 bases and the J segment 9 bases; nucleotides outside the gene matches: 8. The chain's CDR3 is CASSSPASGITQYF. In DNA, the CDR3 is TGTGCCAGCAGCTCGCCGGCTAGCGGGATAACGCAGTATTTT. Variable domain in full (rest from reference TRBV5-4 and TRBJ2-3): ETGVTQSPTHLIKTRGQQVTLRCSSQSGHNTVSWYQQALGQGPQFIFQYYREEENGRGNFPPRFSGLQFPNYSSELNVNALELDDSALYLCASSSPASGITQYFGPGTRLTVL.

This clone has more than one count but fewer than ten. The junction departs from germline at one end; a sequencing error may be responsible. The chain carries TRBV19 and TRBJ2-3; 7 bases map to TRBD2. This CDR3 comprises 15 residues. Germline V gene sequence: CDR1 LNHDA, CDR2 SQIVND (reference sequence). CDR3 amino acids: CASSPDSGGTYTQYF. The DNA for the CDR3 is TGTGCCAGTAGTCCAGATTCGGGAGGCACATATACGCAGTATTTT.

The chain joins TRBV12-3 or TRBV12-4 to TRBJ2-7; tentatively, D is TRBD2 (5 bases). The CDR3 length is 12 residues. The germline V and J ends were trimmed by 3 bases and 3 bases, with 6 bases remaining between them. The DNA for the CDR3 is TGTGCCAGCAGTTTCGGGGACTACGAGCAGTACTTC. The encoded protein is CASSFGDYEQYF.

For the CDR3, the DNA is TGCGCCAGCAGGACTAGCGGGGGGGGAGATACGCAGTATTTT. It translates to CASRTSGGGDTQYF. The rearrangement links TRBV10-2 to TRBJ2-3; 14 bases agree with TRBD2. CDR1 is WSHSY, CDR2 SAAADI, per germline. V lost 6 bases, J lost 5 bases, and 1 base stayed unmatched. The CDR3 runs 14 residues.

The gene calls are TRBV28 and TRBJ2-7; no definite D call. V lost 8 bases and J lost 4, with 9 bases in between. Germline V gives CDR1 MDHEN, CDR2 SYDVKM. The CDR3 runs to 11 residues. The CDR3 region is CASRRGYEQYF. CDR3 in DNA: TGTGCCAGCCGCCGTGGGTACGAGCAGTACTTC.

The chain links TRBV6-6 to TRBJ1-4, with a weak D call TRBD1 (5 bases). The CDR3 sequence is 12 residues long. Between the trimmed V and J ends, which lost 6 bases and 14 bases, there was a span of 16 bases. In germline, CDR1 is MNHNY, CDR2 SVGAGI (reference sequence). CDR3: CASSDYNEGLFF. The CDR3, as DNA: TGTGCCAGCAGCGACTATAATGAGGGGCTGTTTTTT.

The rearrangement joins TRBV5-1 to TRBJ2-2; no clear D gene. The germline V and J ends were trimmed by 6 bases and 2 bases, with 5 bases remaining between them. This CDR3 comprises 12 residues. CDR1 is SGHRS, CDR2 YFSETQ, per germline. The CDR3 sequence is CASTENTGELFF. CDR3 DNA sequence: TGCGCCAGCACCGAAAACACCGGGGAGCTGTTTTTT.

The chain is built from TRBV6-5 and TRBJ2-3; possibly TRBD1 for D (6 bases). This CDR3 has 15 residues. Germline V gene lookup returns CDR1 MNHEY and CDR2 SVGAGI. V lost 2 bases and J 1 base, leaving 10 bases between the germline ends. In DNA, the CDR3 is TGTGCCAGCAGTTACGTTCACAGGGGCACAGATACGCAGTATTTT. Translating gives CASSYVHRGTDTQYF.

This chain uses TRBV5-1 with TRBJ1-2; TRBD1 matches at 10 bases. Germline V gene lookup returns CDR1 SGHRS and CDR2 YFSETQ. This CDR3 has 15 amino acids. J gave up 1 base and V 4 bases, and 4 bases lay outside the gene matches. CDR3 loop: CASSPGTGVNYGYTF. CDR3 in DNA: TGCGCCAGCAGCCCGGGGACAGGGGTTAACTATGGCTACACCTTC.

The CDR3: CASSERTGRSDTQYF. CDR3 in DNA: TGTGCCAGCAGTGAACGGACAGGGCGGTCGGATACGCAGTATTTT. This rearrangement joins TRBV6-1 to TRBJ2-3; 8 positions match TRBD1. Germline loops: CDR1 MNHNS, CDR2 SASEGT. The trim removed 2 bases at V and 6 bases at J, leaving 7 bases unmatched. The CDR3 runs to 15 residues.

This rearrangement joins TRBV19 to TRBJ2-7; D is unresolved. Deletions cut 5 bases from V and 3 bases from J, with 5 bases between. The germline V gene has CDR1 LNHDA and CDR2 SQIVND (reference sequence). The CDR3 totals 11 residues. Written as DNA, the CDR3 is TGTGCCAGTAGTGTGAACTACGAGCAGTACTTC. Translation: CASSVNYEQYF.

V usage is TRBV28 and J usage is TRBJ2-5, with a weak D call TRBD2 (6 bases). Trimming shortened V by 11 bases and J by 5 bases, and 15 bases separated the two germline ends. The CDR3 has 12 amino acids. Germline values: CDR1 MDHEN, CDR2 SYDVKM. CDR3 coding DNA: TGTGCCGTAACCGGGGGTGGTGAGACCCAGTACTTC. Residues: CAVTGGGETQYF.

This chain uses TRBV27 with TRBJ2-7; tentatively, D is TRBD1 (7 bases). The V gene's germline CDR1 is MNHEY and CDR2 SMNVEV (reference sequence). V lost 5 bases to trimming and J lost 4 bases, with 15 bases between them. This CDR3 comprises 14 residues. The CDR3, as DNA: TGTGCCAGCAGTCTGGACAGGAGGGCGTACGAGCAGTACTTC. Amino acid sequence: CASSLDRRAYEQYF.

The genes are TRBV2 and TRBJ2-7, with 14 bases aligning to TRBD2. Losses at the gene ends were 10 bases for V and 4 bases for J; bases not matched to a gene: 6. Per germline, CDR1 SNHLY and CDR2 FYNNEI. The CDR3 spans 14 residues. The DNA of the CDR3 is TGTGCCACCACCTGGACTAGCGGGGGGTACGAGCAGTACTTC. Protein: CATTWTSGGYEQYF.

J is TRBJ2-2 and V is TRBV3-1 (or the pseudogene TRBV3-2); D ambiguous. The germline V and J ends were trimmed by 1 base and 2 bases, with 8 bases remaining between them. Germline CDR1 is LGHDT and CDR2 is YNNKEL (reference sequence). The CDR3 totals 15 residues. The CDR3 loop is CASSQGFFNTGELFF. The CDR3 DNA reads as TGTGCCAGCAGCCAAGGTTTCTTCAACACCGGGGAGCTGTTTTTT.

The CDR3: CASRTGGSYYGYTF. DNA for the CDR3: TGTGCCAGCAGGACAGGGGGGTCCTACTATGGCTACACCTTC. The chain links TRBV2 to TRBJ1-2; TRBD1 matches at 9 bases. The CDR3 runs 14 residues. The junction had 5 bases not matched to a gene; V was cut back by 6 bases and J by 3 bases. CDR1 and CDR2 (germline): SNHLY, FYNNEI.

The chain joins TRBV7-9 to TRBJ2-3; 8 bases agree with TRBD1. The ends lost 5 bases at V and 2 bases at J; junction bases unmatched: 6. This CDR3 region has 15 residues. Germline values: CDR1 SEHNR, CDR2 FQNEAQ (reference sequence). The chain's CDR3 is CASSPGTGYTDTQYF. The DNA of the CDR3 is TGTGCCAGCAGCCCCGGGACAGGATACACAGATACGCAGTATTTT.

The chain carries TRBV10-3 and TRBJ1-5; 9 positions match TRBD1. The CDR3 totals 18 residues. The germline V gene has CDR1 ENHRY and CDR2 SYGVKD. V shed 5 bases and J 0 bases; nucleotides not matched to a gene: 11. CDR3 amino acids: CAISSSRTGASSNQPQHF. Written as DNA, the CDR3 is TGTGCCATCAGTTCAAGCAGGACAGGGGCTAGTAGCAATCAGCCCCAGCATTTT.

This sequence joins TRBV20-1 and TRBJ1-2; D is undetermined. V was cut by 3 bases and J by 1 base, with 9 bases left in between. This CDR3 is built from 13 residues. From germline, CDR1 is DFQATT and CDR2 SNEGSKA (reference sequence). The CDR3 DNA sequence: TGCAGTGCTAGTTCGGACGGTAACTATGGCTACACCTTC. Translated: CSASSDGNYGYTF.

The chain couples TRBV7-2 to TRBJ2-7; 12 bases align to TRBD1. This CDR3 comprises 17 residues. Per the germline V gene, CDR1 is SGHTA and CDR2 is FQGNSA. Trimming at V came to 0 bases and at J to 5 bases, leaving 8 bases not matched to a gene. In DNA form, the CDR3 reads TGTGCCAGCAGCTTAGCTCCCGGGACAGGGGGCTGGAACGAGCAGTACTTC. Residues: CASSLAPGTGGWNEQYF.

The chain joins TRBV19 to TRBJ1-2, with 10 bases identical to TRBD1. This CDR3 spans 13 amino acids. Looked up from germline, CDR1 is LNHDA and CDR2 is SQIVND (reference sequence). V gave up 5 bases and J gave up 6 bases; unmatched junction bases: 3. The CDR3 sequence: CASSDGTGDGYTF. The CDR3, as DNA: TGTGCCAGTAGTGATGGGACAGGGGATGGCTACACCTTC.

This chain connects TRBV7-9 to TRBJ2-7; D uncertain. This CDR3 is 13 amino acids long. Germline loops: CDR1 SEHNR, CDR2 FQNEAQ (reference sequence). The ends were cut back, 11 bases at V and 1 base at J, with 15 bases in the middle. CDR3 coding DNA: TGTGCCCTTCGGGCCCCTGAATCCTACGAGCAGTACTTC. This encodes CALRAPESYEQYF.

V is TRBV28 and J is TRBJ1-5, with 10 bases that match TRBD1. The CDR3 contains 15 residues. Germline V gives CDR1 MDHEN, CDR2 SYDVKM. With V trimmed by 6 bases and J by 6 bases, 8 bases remained unmatched. Here the CDR3 reads CASRPPGQGSQPQHF. DNA of the CDR3: TGTGCCAGCAGACCGCCGGGACAGGGGAGTCAGCCCCAGCATTTT. The whole variable domain, remainder taken from reference TRBV28 and TRBJ1-5, is DVKVTQSSRYLVKRTGEKVFLECVQDMDHENMFWYRQDPGLGLRLIYFSYDVKMKEKGDIPEGYSVSREKKERFSLILESASTNQTSMYLCASRPPGQGSQPQHFGDGTRLSIL.

The genes are TRBV12-3 or TRBV12-4 and TRBJ2-5; D possibly uses TRBD1 or TRBD2 (5 bases each). Deletions cut 6 bases from V and 8 bases from J, with 10 bases between. This CDR3 has 11 amino acids. CDR3 loop: CASRTRDTQYF. CDR3 bases: TGTGCCAGCAGAACCCGGGACACCCAGTACTTC.

The V gene is TRBV29-1, the J gene TRBJ2-3; D remains unclear. V was pared by 7 bases and J by 3 bases, with 14 bases between. The CDR3 runs 13 residues. The V gene's germline CDR1 is SQVTM and CDR2 ANQGSEA. The chain's CDR3 is CSGLIPDTDTQYF. CDR3 nucleotides: TGCAGCGGCCTAATTCCAGATACAGATACGCAGTATTTT.